The sample holds a few counts of the clone carrying this TCR beta chain. Its specificity is unknown. The sample is drawn from a study of early T cells in non-severe SARS-CoV-2 infection. Across the study: Unsorted whole-blood RNA was sequenced in bulk, leaving chains unpaired.

Molecules of cDNA were individually given unique molecular identifiers that were attached to them. MiXCR, applied by TCRdb to the 5' RACE reads, yields one record per CDR3 protein. The data show 75,000 to 90,000 distinct CDR3 sequences, 5% to 6.5% seen once. Study outcomes and limitations: In VDJdb matching, anti-spike CD8 responses were favored while private and CD4 specificities went missing.

This clonotype originated in an adult who was a healthcare worker with PCR-confirmed SARS-CoV-2 infection or an uninfected control (not recorded which). Sequencing used whole blood.

The CDR3 DNA is TGTGCCAGCAGTTTACGCCGTTCCCGTCAGGAGACCCAGTACTTC. Translation: CASSLRRSRQETQYF. The chain carries TRBV12-3 or TRBV12-4 and TRBJ2-5; D is uncertain. Deletions cut 2 bases from V and 5 bases from J, with 15 bases between. CDR3 length: 15 amino acids.